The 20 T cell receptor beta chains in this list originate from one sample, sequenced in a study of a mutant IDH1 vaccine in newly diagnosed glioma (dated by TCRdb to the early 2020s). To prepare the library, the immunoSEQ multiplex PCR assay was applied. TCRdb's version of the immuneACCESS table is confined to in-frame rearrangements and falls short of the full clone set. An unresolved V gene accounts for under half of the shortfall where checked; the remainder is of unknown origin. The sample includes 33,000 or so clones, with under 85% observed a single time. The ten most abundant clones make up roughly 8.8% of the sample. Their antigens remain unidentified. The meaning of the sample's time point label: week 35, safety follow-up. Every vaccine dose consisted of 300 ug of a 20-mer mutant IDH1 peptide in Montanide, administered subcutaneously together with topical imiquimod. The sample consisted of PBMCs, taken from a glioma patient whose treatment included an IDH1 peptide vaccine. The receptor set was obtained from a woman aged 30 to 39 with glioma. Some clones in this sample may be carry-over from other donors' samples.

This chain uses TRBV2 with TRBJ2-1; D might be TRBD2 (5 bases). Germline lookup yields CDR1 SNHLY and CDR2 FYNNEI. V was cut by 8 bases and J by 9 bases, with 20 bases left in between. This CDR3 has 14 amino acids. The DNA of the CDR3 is TGTGCCAGCGGGGAGCTCACCTCTGGGAGTGAGCAGTTCTTC. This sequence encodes CASGELTSGSEQFF.

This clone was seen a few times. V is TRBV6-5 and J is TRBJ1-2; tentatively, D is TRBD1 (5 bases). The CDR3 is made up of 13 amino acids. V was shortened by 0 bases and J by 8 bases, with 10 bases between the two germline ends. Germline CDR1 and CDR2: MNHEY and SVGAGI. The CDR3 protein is CASSYSGARGYTF. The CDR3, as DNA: TGTGCCAGCAGTTACTCTGGGGCGCGGGGCTACACCTTC.

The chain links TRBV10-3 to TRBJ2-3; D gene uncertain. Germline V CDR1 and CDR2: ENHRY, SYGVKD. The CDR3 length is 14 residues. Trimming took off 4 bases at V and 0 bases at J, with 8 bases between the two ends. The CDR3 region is CAISGLGSTDTQYF. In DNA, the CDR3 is TGTGCCATCAGTGGACTGGGAAGCACAGATACGCAGTATTTT.

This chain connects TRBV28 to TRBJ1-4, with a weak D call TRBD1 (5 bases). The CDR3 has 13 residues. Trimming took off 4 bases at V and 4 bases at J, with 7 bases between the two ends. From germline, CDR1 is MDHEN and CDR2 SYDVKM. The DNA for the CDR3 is TGTGCCAGCAGTTGGGACTTTAATGAAAAACTGTTTTTT. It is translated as CASSWDFNEKLFF.

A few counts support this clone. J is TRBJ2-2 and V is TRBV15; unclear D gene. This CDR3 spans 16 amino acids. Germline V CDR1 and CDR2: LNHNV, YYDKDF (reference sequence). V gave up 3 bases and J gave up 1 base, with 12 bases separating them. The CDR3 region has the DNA TGTGCCACCAGCAGTCATCCGGGCCAGAACACCGGGGAGCTGTTTTTT. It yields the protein CATSSHPGQNTGELFF. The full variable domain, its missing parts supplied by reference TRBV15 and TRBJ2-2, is DAMVIQNPRYQVTQFGKPVTLSCSQTLNHNVMYWYQQKSSQAPKLLFHYYDKDFNNEADTPDNFQSRRPNTSFCFLDIRSPGLGDTAMYLCATSSHPGQNTGELFFGEGSRLTVL.

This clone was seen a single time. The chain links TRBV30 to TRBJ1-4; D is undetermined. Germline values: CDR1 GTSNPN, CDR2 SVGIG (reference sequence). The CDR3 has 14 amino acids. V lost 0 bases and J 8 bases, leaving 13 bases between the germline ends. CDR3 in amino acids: CAWSVLGNGEKLFF. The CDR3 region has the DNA TGTGCCTGGAGTGTACTCGGTAATGGAGAAAAACTGTTTTTT.

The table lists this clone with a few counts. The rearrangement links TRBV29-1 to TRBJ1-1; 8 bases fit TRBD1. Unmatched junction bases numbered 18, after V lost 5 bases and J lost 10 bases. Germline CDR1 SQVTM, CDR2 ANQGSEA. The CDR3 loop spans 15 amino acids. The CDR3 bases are TGCAGCGTTTCTCCTCCAGGGGGCAAGCGGGTGGGAGCTTTCTTT. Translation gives CSVSPPGGKRVGAFF.

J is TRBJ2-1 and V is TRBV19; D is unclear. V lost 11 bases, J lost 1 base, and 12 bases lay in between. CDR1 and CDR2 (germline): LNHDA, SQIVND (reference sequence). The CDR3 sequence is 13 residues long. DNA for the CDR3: TGTGCCTCCCTGGGAAGTTCCTACAATGAGCAGTTCTTC. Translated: CASLGSSYNEQFF.

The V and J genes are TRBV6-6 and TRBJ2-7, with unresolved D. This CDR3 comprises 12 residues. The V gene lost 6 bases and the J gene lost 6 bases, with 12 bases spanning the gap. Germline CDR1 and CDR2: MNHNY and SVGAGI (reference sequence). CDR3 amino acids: CASRTPNFEQYF. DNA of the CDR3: TGTGCCAGCAGAACACCTAACTTCGAGCAGTACTTC.

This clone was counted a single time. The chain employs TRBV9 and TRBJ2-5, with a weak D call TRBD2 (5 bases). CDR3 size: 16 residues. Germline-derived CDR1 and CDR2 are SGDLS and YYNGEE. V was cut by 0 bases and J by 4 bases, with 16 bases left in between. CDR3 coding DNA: TGTGCCAGCAGCGTAGTGGGCGCGGGTGGCGGAGAGACCCAGTACTTC. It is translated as CASSVVGAGGGETQYF.

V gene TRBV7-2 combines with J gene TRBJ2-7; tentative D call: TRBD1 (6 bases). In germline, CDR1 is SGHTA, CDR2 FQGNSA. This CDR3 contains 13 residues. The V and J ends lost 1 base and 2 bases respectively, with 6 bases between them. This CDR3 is CASSLGDTYEQYF. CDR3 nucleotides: TGTGCCAGCAGCTTAGGGGACACCTACGAGCAGTACTTC.

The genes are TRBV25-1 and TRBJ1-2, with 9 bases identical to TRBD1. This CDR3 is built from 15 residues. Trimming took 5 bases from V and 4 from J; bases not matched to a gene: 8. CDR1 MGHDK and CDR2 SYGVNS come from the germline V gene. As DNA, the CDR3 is TGTGCCAGCAGTCCAACAGGGGGCAGGGGCTATGGCTACACCTTC. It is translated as CASSPTGGRGYGYTF.

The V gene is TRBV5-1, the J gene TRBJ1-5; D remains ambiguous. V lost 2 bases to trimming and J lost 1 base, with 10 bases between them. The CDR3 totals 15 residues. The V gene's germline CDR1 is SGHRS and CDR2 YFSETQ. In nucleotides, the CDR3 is TGCGCCAGCAGCTTAATTCCGGGCAGCAATCAGCCCCAGCATTTT. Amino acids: CASSLIPGSNQPQHF.

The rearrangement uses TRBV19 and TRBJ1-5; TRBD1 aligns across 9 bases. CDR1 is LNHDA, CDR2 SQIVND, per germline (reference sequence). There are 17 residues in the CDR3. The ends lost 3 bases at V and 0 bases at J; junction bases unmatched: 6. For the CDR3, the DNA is TGTGCCAGTAGTATTAGGGGACAGGGCTATAGCAATCAGCCCCAGCATTTT. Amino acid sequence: CASSIRGQGYSNQPQHF.

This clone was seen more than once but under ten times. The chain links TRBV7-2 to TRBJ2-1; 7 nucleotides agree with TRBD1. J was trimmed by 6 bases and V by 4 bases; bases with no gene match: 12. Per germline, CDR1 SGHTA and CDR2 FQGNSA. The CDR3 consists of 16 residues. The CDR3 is CASSWGWWDRFNEQFF. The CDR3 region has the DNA TGTGCCAGCAGCTGGGGTTGGTGGGACAGATTCAATGAGCAGTTCTTC.

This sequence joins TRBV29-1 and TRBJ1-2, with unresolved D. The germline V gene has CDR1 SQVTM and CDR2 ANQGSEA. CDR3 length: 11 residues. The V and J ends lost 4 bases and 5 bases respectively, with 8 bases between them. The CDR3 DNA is TGCAGCGTTGTTTCAGATTATGGCTACACCTTC. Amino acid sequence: CSVVSDYGYTF. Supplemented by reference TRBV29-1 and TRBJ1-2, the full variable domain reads SAVISQKPSRDICQRGTSLTIQCQVDSQVTMMFWYRQQPGQSLTLIATANQGSEATYESGFVIDKFPISRPNLTFSTLTVSNMSPEDSSIYLCSVVSDYGYTFGSGTRLTVV.

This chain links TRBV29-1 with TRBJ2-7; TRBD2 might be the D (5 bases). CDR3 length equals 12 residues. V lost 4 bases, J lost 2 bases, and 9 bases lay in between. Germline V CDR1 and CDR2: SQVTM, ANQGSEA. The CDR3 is CSVAAVAYEQYF. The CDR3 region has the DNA TGCAGCGTTGCAGCGGTAGCCTACGAGCAGTACTTC.

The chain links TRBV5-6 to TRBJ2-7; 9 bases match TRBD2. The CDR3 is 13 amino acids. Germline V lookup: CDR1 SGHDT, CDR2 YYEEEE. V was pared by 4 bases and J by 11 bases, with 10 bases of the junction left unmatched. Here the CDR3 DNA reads TGTGCCAGCAGCCCTACGGGCGGGAGGGCGGAGTACTTC. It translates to CASSPTGGRAEYF.

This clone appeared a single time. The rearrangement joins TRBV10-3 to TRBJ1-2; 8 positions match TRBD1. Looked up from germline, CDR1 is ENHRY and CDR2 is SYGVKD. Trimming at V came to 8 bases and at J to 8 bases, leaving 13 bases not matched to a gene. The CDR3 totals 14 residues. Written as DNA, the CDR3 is TGTGCCATCCTACCGGGACAGGTGGGGGACGGCTACACCTTC. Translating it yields CAILPGQVGDGYTF.

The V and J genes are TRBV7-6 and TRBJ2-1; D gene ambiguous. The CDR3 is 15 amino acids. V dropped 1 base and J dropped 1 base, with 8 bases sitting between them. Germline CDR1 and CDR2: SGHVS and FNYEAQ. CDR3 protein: CASSLGGFSYNEQFF. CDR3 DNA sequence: TGTGCCAGCAGCTTAGGGGGATTTTCCTACAATGAGCAGTTCTTC.